The sequence of this T cell receptor (beta chain) was determined in a study of molecular identifiers for immune sequencing clone quantification listed by TCRdb under 2018. Study-wide context: For a replicate experiment, the RNA from either approximately 20,000 or 100,000 naive CD8 T cells was divided into five aliquots, and four of those aliquots went on to sequencing. This methods study used CD8 T cells to benchmark TCR RNA copy counting and molecular-identifier clustering-based TCR repertoire sequencing (MIDCIRS). Overall results and qualifications from the work: Highly expanded clone sizes could be underestimated if identical TCR molecules share a barcode. When barcode sub-clustering was not used, chimeric consensus sequences inflated TCR diversity, with chimeras reaching as high as 47%. About 2.9 recovered TCR RNA copies per cell were obtained by modeling, versus about 9.7 by digital PCR, implying a capture efficiency of roughly 32%. Spiked-in Jurkat TCR RNA equivalent to a single cell was reported to be detectable even among approximately 1 million naive CD8 T cells. Naive libraries contained spiked-in Jurkat TCR RNA (around ten copies' worth), which is not part of the donor repertoire. In CMV-specific effector cells, over 98% of molecules were held by clones above 20 RNA copies, whereas under 1% of molecules were held by such clones in naive cells.

This clonotype came up many times. Its antigen remains unidentified. Nothing much larger sits one base from this clone, and base qualities are not available. The CDR3 measures 12 amino acids from cysteine to phenylalanine. The only DNA kept is the CDR3, 36 bases in frame from the first base. The junction carries 14 bases between V and J, which are trimmed by 10 bases and 4 bases respectively. CDR1 and CDR2, looked up from the germline V gene, are SNHLY and FYNNEI. The method was PCR. Sequencing relied on an Illumina HiSeq 4000. Bulk TCR libraries were generated as previously described, with the TCR primers listed in Table S5 used. The Qiagen AllPrep DNA/RNA kit was used to purify total RNA. Reads from multiple sequencing runs of the same library were pooled before analysis. The paper's data handling went like this. Reads were retained only if an exact TCR constant sequence was present, and the retained reads were trimmed to 150 nt and grouped according to their 12-nt molecular barcodes. Within each barcode group, reads were sub-clustered at a 15% Levenshtein threshold, and quality-weighted consensus sequences were built per RNA molecule. Non-functional sequences were discarded, and so were lower-count sequences lying one edit away from another sequence. On the basis of fitting two negative binomial distributions, barcode sub-clusters with fewer than 20% of the maximum read count were discarded. TCRdb itself trimmed the public reads at Q25 with fastp, ran MiXCR and retained productive beta chains. Rows are combined by CDR3 protein, so each entry shows the most common genes and DNA. The V and J calls come from TCRdb's annotation, not from the publication. Within this sample are 490,000 or so distinct CDR3 sequences, with about 22% of them counted one time only. The ten largest account for 0.65% to 0.95% of the sample.

Libraries of naive CD8 T cells were built from anywhere between about 17,000 and 1,000,000 sorted cells, with 10%, 30% or 50% of the purified RNA used. Naive CD8 T cells, defined as CD8+CD4-CCR7+CD45RA+, were FACS-sorted into RLT Plus buffer on a BD FACSAria II. Nine to eleven TCR copies' worth of Jurkat RNA were spiked into about 20,000-1,000,000 naive CD8 T cell samples to test detection sensitivity. CD8 T cells were enriched using RosetteSep CD8+ T Cell Enrichment Cocktail and Ficoll-Paque, and the enriched cells then underwent ACK red cell lysis. This TCR was sampled from a human donor in good health. Some libraries in this study had Jurkat cell RNA spiked in. The chain is assembled from TRBV2 and TRBJ2-7; matching of 6 bases hints at TRBD2 as the D gene. The sequenced sample consisted of naive CD8+ T cells from blood, with Jurkat cell RNA spiked in. What this sample's cell subset or site label stands for: FACS-sorted CD8+CD4-CCR7+CD45RA+ naive T cells. The base sequence is TGTGCCAACCGGAGGGGAGCTTACGAGCAGTACTTC. Translated, it reads CANRRGAYEQYF.